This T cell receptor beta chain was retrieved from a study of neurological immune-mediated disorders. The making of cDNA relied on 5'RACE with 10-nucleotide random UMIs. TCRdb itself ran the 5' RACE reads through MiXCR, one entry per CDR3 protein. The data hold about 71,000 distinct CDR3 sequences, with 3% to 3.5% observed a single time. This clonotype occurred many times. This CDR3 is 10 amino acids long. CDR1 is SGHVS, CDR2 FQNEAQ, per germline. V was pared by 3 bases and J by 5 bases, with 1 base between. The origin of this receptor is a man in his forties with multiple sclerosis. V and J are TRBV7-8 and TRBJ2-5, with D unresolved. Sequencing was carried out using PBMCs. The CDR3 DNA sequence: TGTGCCAGCAGCTTGGAGACCCAGTACTTC. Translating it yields CASSLETQYF.